The T cell receptor beta chain described here comes from a study of T cells after posttransplantation cyclophosphamide. General study results and limits: Donor-recipient repertoire similarity was low at 1-2 months, rising over year one.

At least ten counts were recorded for this clone. What it recognizes is unknown. V was clipped by 5 bases and J by 4 bases, with 8 bases between them. Germline CDR1 and CDR2: SEHNR and FQNEAQ (reference sequence). This CDR3 is 12 amino acids long. Profiling relied on immunoSEQ multiplex PCR, and the TCRdb table lists in-frame clones only, not all of them. The data list tens of thousands of clones, none observed once; 2% to 2.5% falls to the top ten. What was sequenced was PBMCs. This sequence was found in a man aged 35 to 55 in good health, CMV-negative, and a related stem cell transplant donor. V is TRBV7-9 and J is TRBJ2-5; D is undetermined. Here the CDR3 DNA reads TGTGCCAGCAGCCCCACCGGAGAGACCCAGTACTTC. Protein product: CASSPTGETQYF.